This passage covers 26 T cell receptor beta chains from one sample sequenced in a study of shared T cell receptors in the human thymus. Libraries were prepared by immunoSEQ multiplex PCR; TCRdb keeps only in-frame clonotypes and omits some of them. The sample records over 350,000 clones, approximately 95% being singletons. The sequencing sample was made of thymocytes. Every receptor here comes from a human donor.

CDR3 sequence reads: CASSPWTGQNSPLHF. The CDR3 region has the DNA TGCGCCAGCAGCCCGTGGACAGGGCAGAATTCACCCCTCCACTTT. The V gene is TRBV23-1, the J gene TRBJ1-6; 8 nucleotides line up with TRBD1. TRBV23-1 is an open reading frame, and its role is uncertain. The CDR3 is 15 residues long. V trimming: 6 bases; J trimming: 7 bases; junction bases outside the gene matches: 8.

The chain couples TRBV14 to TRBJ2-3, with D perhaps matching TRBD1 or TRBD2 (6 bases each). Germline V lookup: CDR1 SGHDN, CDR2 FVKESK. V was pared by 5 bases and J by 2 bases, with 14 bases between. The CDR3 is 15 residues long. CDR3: CASSTHREDTDTQYF. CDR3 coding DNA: TGTGCCAGCAGCACCCACAGGGAGGACACAGATACGCAGTATTTT.

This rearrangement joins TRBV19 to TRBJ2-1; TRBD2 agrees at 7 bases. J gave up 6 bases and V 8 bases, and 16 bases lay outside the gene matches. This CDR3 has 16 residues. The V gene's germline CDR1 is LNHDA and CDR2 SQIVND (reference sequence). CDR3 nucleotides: TGTGCCAGTGTCAGTAGCGGGCCCCACCTATTCAATGAGCAGTTCTTC. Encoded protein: CASVSSGPHLFNEQFF.

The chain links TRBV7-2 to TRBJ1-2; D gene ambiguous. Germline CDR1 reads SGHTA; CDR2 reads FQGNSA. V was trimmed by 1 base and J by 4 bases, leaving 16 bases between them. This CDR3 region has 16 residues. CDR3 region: CASSLEAVSNRYGYTF. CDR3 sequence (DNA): TGTGCCAGCAGCTTAGAGGCGGTGTCGAACCGCTATGGCTACACCTTC.

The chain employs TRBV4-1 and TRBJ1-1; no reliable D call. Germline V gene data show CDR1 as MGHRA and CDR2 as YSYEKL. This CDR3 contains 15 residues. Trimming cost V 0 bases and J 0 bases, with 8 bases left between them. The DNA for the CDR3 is TGCGCCAGCAGCCAAGAAACGTTTTTGAACACTGAAGCTTTCTTT. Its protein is CASSQETFLNTEAFF.

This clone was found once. The CDR3 is CASSKHHTGTLSYEQYF. The CDR3 DNA follows: TGTGCCAGCAGCAAACATCACACCGGGACTCTCTCCTACGAGCAGTACTTC. The chain has TRBV11-2 and TRBJ2-7; TRBD2 might be the D (6 bases). Germline V lookup: CDR1 SGHAT, CDR2 FQNNGV. V was pared by 5 bases and J by 0 bases, with 20 bases between. The CDR3 loop spans 17 amino acids.

The CDR3 nucleotides are TGCGCCAGCAGCTTCTCAGCGGGAGCGGGAGATACGCAGTATTTT. This codes for CASSFSAGAGDTQYF. The chain couples TRBV5-1 to TRBJ2-3; 8 positions match TRBD2. Germline-derived CDR1 and CDR2 are SGHRS and YFSETQ. V was pared by 2 bases and J by 5 bases, with 7 bases of the junction left unmatched. The CDR3 runs 15 residues.

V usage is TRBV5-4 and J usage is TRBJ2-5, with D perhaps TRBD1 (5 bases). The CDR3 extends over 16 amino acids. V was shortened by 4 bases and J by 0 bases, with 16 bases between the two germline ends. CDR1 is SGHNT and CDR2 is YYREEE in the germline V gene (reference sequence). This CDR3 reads CASSHVGRAYQETQYF. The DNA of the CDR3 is TGTGCCAGCAGCCACGTAGGCAGGGCGTACCAAGAGACCCAGTACTTC.

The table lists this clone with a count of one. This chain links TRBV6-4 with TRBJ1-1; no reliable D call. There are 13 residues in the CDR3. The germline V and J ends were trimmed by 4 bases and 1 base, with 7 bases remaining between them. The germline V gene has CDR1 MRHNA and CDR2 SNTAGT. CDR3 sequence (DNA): TGTGCCAGCAGTGGTGTCCCGAACACTGAAGCTTTCTTT. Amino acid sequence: CASSGVPNTEAFF.

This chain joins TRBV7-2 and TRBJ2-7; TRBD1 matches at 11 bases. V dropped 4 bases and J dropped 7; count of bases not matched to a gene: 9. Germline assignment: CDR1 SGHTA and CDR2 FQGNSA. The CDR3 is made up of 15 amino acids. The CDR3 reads CASSSRGQGVQEQYF. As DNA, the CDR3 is TGTGCCAGCAGCTCAAGGGGACAGGGGGTCCAGGAGCAGTACTTC.

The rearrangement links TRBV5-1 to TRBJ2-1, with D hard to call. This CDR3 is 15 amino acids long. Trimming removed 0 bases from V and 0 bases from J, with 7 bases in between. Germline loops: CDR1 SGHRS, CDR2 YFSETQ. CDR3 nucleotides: TGCGCCAGCAGCTTGGCGTCTAGCTCCTACAATGAGCAGTTCTTC. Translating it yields CASSLASSSYNEQFF.

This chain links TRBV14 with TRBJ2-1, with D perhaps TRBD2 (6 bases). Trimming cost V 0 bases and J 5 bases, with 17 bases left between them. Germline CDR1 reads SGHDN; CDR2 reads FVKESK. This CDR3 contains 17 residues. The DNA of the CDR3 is TGTGCCAGCAGCCAAGAGCCGGGACTCCACCCCCACAATGAGCAGTTCTTC. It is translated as CASSQEPGLHPHNEQFF.

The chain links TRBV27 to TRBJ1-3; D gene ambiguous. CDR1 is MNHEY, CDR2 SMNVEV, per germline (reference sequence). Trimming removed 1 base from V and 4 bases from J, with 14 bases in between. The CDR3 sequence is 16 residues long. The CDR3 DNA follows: TGTGCCAGCAGTTTATACCCAGAGCCAAACGGAAACACCATATATTTT. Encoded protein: CASSLYPEPNGNTIYF.

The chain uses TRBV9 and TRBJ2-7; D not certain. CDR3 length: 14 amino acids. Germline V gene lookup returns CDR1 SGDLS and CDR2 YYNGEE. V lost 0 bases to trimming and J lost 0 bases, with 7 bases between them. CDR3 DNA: TGTGCCAGCAGCGTAGGAAGGAGCTCCTACGAGCAGTACTTC. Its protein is CASSVGRSSYEQYF.

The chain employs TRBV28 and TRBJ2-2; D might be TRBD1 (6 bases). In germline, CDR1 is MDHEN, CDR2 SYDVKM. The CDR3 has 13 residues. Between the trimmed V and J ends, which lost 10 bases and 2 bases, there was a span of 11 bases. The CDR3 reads CATTGYNTGELFF. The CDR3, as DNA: TGTGCCACCACAGGGTATAACACCGGGGAGCTGTTTTTT.

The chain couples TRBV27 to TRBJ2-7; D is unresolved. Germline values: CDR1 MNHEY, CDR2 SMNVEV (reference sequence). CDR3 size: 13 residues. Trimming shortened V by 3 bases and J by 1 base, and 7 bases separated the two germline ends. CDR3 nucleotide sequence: TGTGCCAGCAGTTTCCGAGAGTCCTACGAGCAGTACTTC. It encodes CASSFRESYEQYF.

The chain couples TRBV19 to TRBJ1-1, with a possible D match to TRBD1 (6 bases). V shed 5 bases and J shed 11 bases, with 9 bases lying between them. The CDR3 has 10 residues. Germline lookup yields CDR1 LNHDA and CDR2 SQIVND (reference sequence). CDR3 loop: CASSADSAFF. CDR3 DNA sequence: TGTGCCAGTAGTGCGGACAGCGCTTTCTTT.

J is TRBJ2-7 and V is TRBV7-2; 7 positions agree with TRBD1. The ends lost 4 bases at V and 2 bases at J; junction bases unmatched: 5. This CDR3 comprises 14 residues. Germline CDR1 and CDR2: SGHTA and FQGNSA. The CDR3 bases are TGTGCCAGCAGCTCCCGGGACAGAGCCTACGAGCAGTACTTC. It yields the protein CASSSRDRAYEQYF.

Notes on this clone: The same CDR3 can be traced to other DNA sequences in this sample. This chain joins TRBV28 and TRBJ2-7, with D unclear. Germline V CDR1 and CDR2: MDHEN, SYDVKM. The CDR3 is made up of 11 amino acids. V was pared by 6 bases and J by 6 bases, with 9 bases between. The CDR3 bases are TGTGCCAGCAGCCCCTCAGGCGAGCAGTACTTC. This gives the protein CASSPSGEQYF.

CDR3 nucleotide sequence: TGTGCCAGCAGATCGCCGGGGGGGAGCTCCTACGAGCAGTACTTC. Residues: CASRSPGGSSYEQYF. The chain recombines TRBV11-2 with TRBJ2-7; 8 bases map to TRBD2. With V trimmed by 6 bases and J by 0 bases, 7 bases remained unmatched. The CDR3 covers 15 residues. Germline lookup yields CDR1 SGHAT and CDR2 FQNNGV.

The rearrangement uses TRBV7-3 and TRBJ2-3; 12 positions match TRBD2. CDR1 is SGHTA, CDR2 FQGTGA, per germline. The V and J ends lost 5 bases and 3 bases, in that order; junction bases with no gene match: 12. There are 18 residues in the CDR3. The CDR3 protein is CASSPNPETSGRTDTQYF. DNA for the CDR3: TGTGCCAGCAGCCCGAACCCAGAGACTAGCGGGAGAACAGATACGCAGTATTTT.

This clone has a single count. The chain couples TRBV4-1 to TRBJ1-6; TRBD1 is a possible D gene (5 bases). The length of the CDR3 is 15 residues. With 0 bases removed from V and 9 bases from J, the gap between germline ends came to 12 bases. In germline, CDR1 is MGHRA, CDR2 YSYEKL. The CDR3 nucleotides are TGCGCCAGCAGCCAAGATCAGGGCAATGGTTCACCCCTCCACTTT. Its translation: CASSQDQGNGSPLHF.

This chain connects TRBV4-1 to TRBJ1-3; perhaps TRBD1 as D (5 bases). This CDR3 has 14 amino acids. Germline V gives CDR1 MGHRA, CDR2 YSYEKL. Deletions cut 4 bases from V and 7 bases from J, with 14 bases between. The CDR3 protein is CASSPGTYWNTIYF. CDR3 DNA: TGCGCCAGCAGCCCCGGGACTTACTGGAACACCATATATTTT.

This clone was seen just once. The CDR3 loop is CASSLEDPGQTYEQYF. The CDR3 DNA is TGTGCCAGCAGCTTAGAAGATCCGGGCCAGACCTACGAGCAGTACTTC. The chain uses TRBV7-2 and TRBJ2-7; D call uncertain. CDR3 length: 16 amino acids. Between the trimmed V and J ends, which lost 1 base and 2 bases, there was a span of 15 bases. Germline V gene data show CDR1 as SGHTA and CDR2 as FQGNSA. The full variable domain, rest sourced from reference TRBV7-2 and TRBJ2-7, is GAGVSQSPSNKVTEKGKDVELRCDPISGHTALYWYRQSLGQGLEFLIYFQGNSAPDKSGLPSDRFSAERTGGSVSTLTIQRTQQEDSAVYLCASSLEDPGQTYEQYFGPGTRLTVT.

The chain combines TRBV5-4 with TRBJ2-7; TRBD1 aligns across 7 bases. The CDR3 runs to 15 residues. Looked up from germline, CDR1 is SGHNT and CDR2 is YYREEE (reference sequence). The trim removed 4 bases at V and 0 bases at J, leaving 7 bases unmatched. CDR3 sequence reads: CASSGGRGPSYEQYF. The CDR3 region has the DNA TGTGCCAGCAGCGGCGGAAGGGGGCCCTCCTACGAGCAGTACTTC.

The CDR3 reads CATRRDSSYEQYF. The CDR3, as DNA: TGTGCCACCAGAAGGGACAGCTCCTACGAGCAGTACTTC. The J gene is TRBJ2-7, the V gene TRBV28, with 7 nucleotides matching TRBD1. Germline values: CDR1 MDHEN, CDR2 SYDVKM. V shed 10 bases, J shed 0 bases, and the junction held 6 bases outside the gene matches. CDR3 size: 13 residues.